This entry lists 10 T cell receptor beta chains sequenced from one sample in a study of beta chain features in type 1 diabetes. General observations from the study: TCRB CDR3s from Type 1 diabetes patients were moderately but significantly shorter in all four CD4+ subsets.

The antigens these receptors bind are not known. cDNA synthesis used the whole RNA isolate, giving expressed TCRB sequences. Sequencing was performed with immunoSEQ multiplex PCR; in TCRdb, only in-frame clones are kept and a portion is missing. The sample lists more than 250,000 clones, 20% occurring once. The specimen was naive CD4+ T cells from blood. These receptors originate from a woman aged 40-49 years with type 1 diabetes.

This clone was counted between two and nine times. The V and J genes are TRBV30 and TRBJ1-5, with D maybe TRBD1 (5 bases). Trimming removed 5 bases at V and 4 bases at J, with 9 bases between. This CDR3 spans 12 amino acids. Looked up from germline, CDR1 is GTSNPN and CDR2 is SVGIG (reference sequence). The DNA of the CDR3 is TGTGCCTGGCAGGGAGGTAATCAGCCCCAGCATTTT. Translating it yields CAWQGGNQPQHF.

The chain carries TRBV30 and TRBJ1-3, with D hard to call. The CDR3 runs to 14 residues. Germline CDR1 reads GTSNPN; CDR2 reads SVGIG (reference sequence). V shed 0 bases and J shed 4 bases, with 10 bases lying between them. Here the CDR3 reads CAWSVGGNGNTIYF. In nucleotides, the CDR3 is TGTGCCTGGAGTGTCGGAGGGAACGGAAACACCATATATTTT.

This clone has only a few counts. The CDR3 DNA sequence: TGTGCCAGCATAGCCAGTTGGCAAACTGAAGCTTTCTTT. Translating gives CASIASWQTEAFF. The V and J genes are TRBV11-2 and TRBJ1-1; D unclear. The CDR3 runs to 13 residues. Germline-derived CDR1 and CDR2 are SGHAT and FQNNGV. Trimming shortened V by 7 bases and J by 5 bases, and 14 bases separated the two germline ends.

This chain links TRBV28 with TRBJ1-2; 9 bases map to TRBD1. Germline V gene sequence: CDR1 MDHEN, CDR2 SYDVKM. The trim removed 5 bases at V and 3 bases at J, leaving 7 bases unmatched. This CDR3 is built from 15 residues. For the CDR3, the DNA is TGTGCCAGCAGTGCCCCGGGACAGGGCGACTATGGCTACACCTTC. Amino acid sequence: CASSAPGQGDYGYTF.

CDR3 amino acids: CASSLDSYNEQFF. CDR3 DNA: TGTGCCAGCAGCTTAGACAGTTACAATGAGCAGTTCTTC. The chain recombines TRBV7-6 with TRBJ2-1; the D is unclear. The V and J ends lost 1 base and 4 bases respectively, with 5 bases between them. In germline, CDR1 is SGHVS, CDR2 FNYEAQ. The CDR3 covers 13 residues.

This clone was observed a few times. This chain links TRBV2 with TRBJ1-5, with 8 bases identical to TRBD1. This CDR3 comprises 13 residues. J lost 7 bases, V lost 2 bases, and 1 base had no gene match. Germline V gene sequence: CDR1 SNHLY, CDR2 FYNNEI. This chain's CDR3 is CASSEQGAQPQHF. The CDR3 DNA reads TGTGCCAGCAGTGAACAGGGGGCACAGCCCCAGCATTTT.

The J gene is TRBJ2-5, the V gene TRBV28, with D tentatively TRBD2 (5 bases). V shed 2 bases and J shed 7 bases, with 11 bases lying between them. In germline, CDR1 is MDHEN, CDR2 SYDVKM. The CDR3 spans 13 residues. The CDR3 DNA follows: TGTGCCAGCAGTTTAGTCCGGGCGGGGACCCAGTACTTC. Translation gives CASSLVRAGTQYF.

This chain uses TRBV4-3 with TRBJ2-1; 10 nucleotides align to TRBD2. The CDR3 extends over 15 amino acids. V lost 4 bases, J lost 4 bases, and 4 bases stayed unmatched. Germline V gene lookup returns CDR1 LGHNA and CDR2 YSLEER. CDR3 nucleotide sequence: TGCGCCAGCAGCCGGAGGACTAGCGGTTACAATGAGCAGTTCTTC. This translates into CASSRRTSGYNEQFF.

This sequence joins TRBV4-3 and TRBJ2-7; maybe TRBD2 (5 bases). CDR1 and CDR2 from the germline V gene are LGHNA and YSLEER. The CDR3 length is 16 residues. V lost 0 bases to trimming and J lost 4 bases, with 16 bases between them. The CDR3 loop is CASSQDLVGEFYEQYF. The CDR3 DNA follows: TGCGCCAGCAGCCAAGATCTCGTCGGGGAATTTTACGAGCAGTACTTC.

This clone was counted between two and nine times. V and J are TRBV30 and TRBJ2-1, with D tentatively TRBD2 (6 bases). Germline loops: CDR1 GTSNPN, CDR2 SVGIG (reference sequence). The CDR3 extends over 14 amino acids. The V and J ends lost 3 bases and 5 bases respectively, with 14 bases between them. The CDR3 sequence: CAWSSYGGNNEQFF. CDR3 in DNA: TGTGCCTGGAGCTCCTATGGGGGGAACAATGAGCAGTTCTTC.